A single TCR beta chain is shown here with its context. At collection, donors were nominally healthy, but unrecorded immune exposures were probable. This record comes from a study of cytomegalovirus exposure and HLA in healthy donors. CDR1 is SGHTA, CDR2 FQGNSA, per germline. There are 15 residues in the CDR3. V was clipped by 2 bases and J by 9 bases; unmatched bases: 4. PCR used 60 Vbeta primers and 13 Jbeta primers. Generated by immunoSEQ multiplex PCR, the TCRdb table keeps only in-frame clones and is missing some. The listing contains over 40,000 clones. Sequenced input: PBMCs. The chain has TRBV7-2 and TRBJ1-6, with TRBD1 identical over 10 bases. The origin of this receptor is a middle-aged woman in good health and CMV-seronegative. Here the CDR3 reads CASSLQGQGSSPLHF. CDR3 DNA: TGTGCCAGCAGCTTACAGGGACAGGGGAGTTCACCCCTCCACTTT.